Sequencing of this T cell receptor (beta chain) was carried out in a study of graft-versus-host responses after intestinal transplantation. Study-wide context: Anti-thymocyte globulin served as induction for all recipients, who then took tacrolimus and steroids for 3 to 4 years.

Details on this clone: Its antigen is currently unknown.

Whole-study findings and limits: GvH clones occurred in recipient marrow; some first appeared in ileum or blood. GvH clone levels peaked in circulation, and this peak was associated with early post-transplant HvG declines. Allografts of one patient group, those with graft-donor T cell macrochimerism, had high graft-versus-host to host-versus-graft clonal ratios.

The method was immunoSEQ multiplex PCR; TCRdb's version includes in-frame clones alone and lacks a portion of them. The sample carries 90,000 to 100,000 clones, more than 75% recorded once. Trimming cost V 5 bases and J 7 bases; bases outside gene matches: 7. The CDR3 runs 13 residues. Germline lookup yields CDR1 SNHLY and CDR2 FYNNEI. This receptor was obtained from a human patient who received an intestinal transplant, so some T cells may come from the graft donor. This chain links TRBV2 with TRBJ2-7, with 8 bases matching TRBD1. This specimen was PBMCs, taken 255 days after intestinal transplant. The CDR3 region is CASSPQGAGEQYF. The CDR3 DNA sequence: TGTGCCAGCAGTCCCCAGGGGGCGGGGGAGCAGTACTTC.